This TCR beta chain was obtained from a study of neurological immune-mediated disorders. General observations from the study: TCR clonal expansion peaked in HTLV-1-associated myelopathy patients and was lowest in multiple sclerosis patients. CDR3 amino acid sequences found in expanded clones were never shared across subjects, suggesting private repertoires in all groups.

This CDR3 region has 17 residues. CDR1 and CDR2 from the germline V gene are MNHNY and SVGAGI (reference sequence). V shed 4 bases, J shed 7 bases, and the junction held 14 bases outside the gene matches. The method for making cDNA was 5'RACE, and it used 10-nucleotide random UMIs. TCRdb used MiXCR to reprocess the 5' RACE reads, holding one entry per CDR3 protein. The sample carries about 45,000 distinct CDR3 sequences, around an eighth recorded once. The table lists this clonotype with many counts. Its matching antigen is unknown. Noted time point: longitudinal time-point 3. The unsorted libraries were produced from 2 million PBMCs held at -80 C.

J is TRBJ1-5 and V is TRBV6-6; TRBD1 matches 9 bases. Sample: PBMCs. The origin of this receptor is a man younger than 45 in good health. This chain's CDR3 is CASSLGLHRTGVQPQHF. DNA for the CDR3: TGTGCCAGCAGTTTGGGCCTTCACCGGACAGGGGTACAGCCCCAGCATTTT.